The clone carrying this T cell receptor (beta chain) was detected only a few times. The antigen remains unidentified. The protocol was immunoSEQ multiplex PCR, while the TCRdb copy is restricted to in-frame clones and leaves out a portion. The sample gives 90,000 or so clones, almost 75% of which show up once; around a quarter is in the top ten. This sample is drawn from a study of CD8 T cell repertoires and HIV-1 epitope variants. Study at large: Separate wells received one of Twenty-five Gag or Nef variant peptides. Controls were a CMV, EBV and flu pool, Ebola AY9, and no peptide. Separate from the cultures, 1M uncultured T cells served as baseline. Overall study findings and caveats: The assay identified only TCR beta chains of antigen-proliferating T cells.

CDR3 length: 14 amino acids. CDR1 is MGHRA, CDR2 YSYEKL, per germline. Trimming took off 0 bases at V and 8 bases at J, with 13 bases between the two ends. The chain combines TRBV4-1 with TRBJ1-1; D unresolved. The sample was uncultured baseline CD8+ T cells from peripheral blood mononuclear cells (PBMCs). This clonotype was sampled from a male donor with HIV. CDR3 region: CASSQEVPSREAFF. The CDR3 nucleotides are TGCGCCAGCAGCCAAGAGGTCCCCTCCCGGGAAGCTTTCTTT.